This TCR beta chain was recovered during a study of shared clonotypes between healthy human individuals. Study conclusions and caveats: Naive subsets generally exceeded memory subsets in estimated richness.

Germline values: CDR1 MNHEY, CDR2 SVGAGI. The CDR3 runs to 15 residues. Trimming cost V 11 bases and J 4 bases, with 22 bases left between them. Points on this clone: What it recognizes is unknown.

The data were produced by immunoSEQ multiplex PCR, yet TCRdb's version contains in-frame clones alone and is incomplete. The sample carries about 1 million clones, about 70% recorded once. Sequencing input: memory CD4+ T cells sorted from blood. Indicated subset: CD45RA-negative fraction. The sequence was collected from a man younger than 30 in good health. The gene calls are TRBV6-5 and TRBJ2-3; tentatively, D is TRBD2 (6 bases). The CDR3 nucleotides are TGTGCCCCAGACCTGTCGCGGGGCCCCCCAGATACGCAGTATTTT. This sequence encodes CAPDLSRGPPDTQYF.